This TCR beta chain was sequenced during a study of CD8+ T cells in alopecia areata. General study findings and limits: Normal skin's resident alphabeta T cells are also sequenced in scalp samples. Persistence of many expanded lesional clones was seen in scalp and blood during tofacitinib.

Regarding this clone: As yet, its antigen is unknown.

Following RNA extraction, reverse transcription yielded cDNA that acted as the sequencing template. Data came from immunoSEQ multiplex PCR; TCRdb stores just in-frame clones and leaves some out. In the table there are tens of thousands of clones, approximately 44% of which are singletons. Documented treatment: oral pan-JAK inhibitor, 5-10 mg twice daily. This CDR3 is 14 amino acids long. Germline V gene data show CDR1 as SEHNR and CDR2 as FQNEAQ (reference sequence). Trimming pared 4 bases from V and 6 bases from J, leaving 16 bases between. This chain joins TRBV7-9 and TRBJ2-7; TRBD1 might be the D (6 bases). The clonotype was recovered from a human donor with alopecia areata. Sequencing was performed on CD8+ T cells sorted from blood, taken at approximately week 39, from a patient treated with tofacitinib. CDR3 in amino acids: CASSSTGTRGEQYF. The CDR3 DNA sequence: TGTGCCAGCAGCTCTACCGGGACAAGGGGCGAGCAGTACTTC.